This TCR beta chain emerged from a study of T cell clusters in autoimmune cytopenias (dated by TCRdb to the late 2010s). Background on the whole study: TRB sequencing reached a median depth of roughly 52,000 reads per sample and yielded a median of approximately 2,400 distinct TRB clonotypes per sample. Alongside healthy, CLL and autoimmune hepatitis controls, autoimmune cytopenia patients had their peripheral blood TRB and IGH repertoires sequenced at active disease and again during treatment follow-up. The study was designed to test whether a disease-specific immune repertoire signature usable as a blood-based biomarker is carried by autoimmune cytopenia patients. What the research found in general, with its limitations: TRB repertoire shifts, with less even repertoires observed in secondary cytopenia and CLL, were mostly attributed to lymphoma bias rather than autoimmunity. Compared with active autoimmune hepatitis patients, healthy donors had almost three times as many exclusive TRB clusters, a finding consistent with an autoimmunity-wide signature. The T cell clusters were defined in silico only, and their functional role remained to be validated experimentally. In the comparison of secondary cytopenia with CLL, no cluster-lack signature showed up, apparently because the dominant lymphoma-associated repertoire masked the signature. A lack of physiological T cell clusters in primary autoimmune cytopenia patients was suggested by GLIPH, as 51 clusters were found to be exclusive to healthy donors versus approximately 17 exclusive to patients.

Multiplex PCR with a touch-down protocol amplified TRB rearrangements, with the TRB-A and TRB-B primer pools combined in a single tube. Illumina adapters and sample indices were added to the amplicons through two consecutive PCR reactions using Phusion HS II polymerase. The amplicons were purified from gel with the NucleoSpin Gel and PCR Clean-up kit, after which the amplicons were quantified by Qubit and checked for quality on an Agilent 2100 Bioanalyzer. Sequencing of the libraries was performed on an Illumina MiSeq with 600-cycle, single-indexed, paired-end runs. The paper's data handling went like this. MiXCR version 2.1.12, together with the default MiXCR reference library, was used to align and assemble the TRB reads. A clone was defined by each unique CDR3 nucleotide sequence, and the analysis included only productive sequences with two or more reads. Repertoire diversity was assessed with alpha-parameterized diversity profiles (alpha 0 to 5), including the Shannon (alpha 1) and Simpson (alpha 2) indices, which were computed with an R script. Combinatorial TRB VJ usage was computed with the tcR package and compared between cohorts by principal component analysis with ade4. GLIPH clustering of TCRbeta CDR3s was carried out on cohort pairs matched by age and read depth, and cluster frequencies were compared by Wilcoxon test. TCRdb reanalyzed the reads, keeping one entry per CDR3 protein sequence and omitting DNA. TCRdb assigned the V and J calls; the authors' analysis was not used. The sample table includes fewer than 3,000 distinct CDR3 sequences. Around 38% of the sample goes to the ten largest clones.

Measured from the cysteine to the phenylalanine, the CDR3 is 13 residues long. The DNA is unrecorded. Via the germline V gene, CDR1 is MNHNS and CDR2 SASEGT. Its frequency places this clonotype as medium-sized (0.01 to 0.1%); no count is recorded. No antigen is known for it. For each sample, TRB amplification used about 270 ng of peripheral blood genomic DNA, equal to roughly 38,000 genome equivalents. The chain is made from TRBV6-1 and TRBJ2-2; with no DNA, the TCRdb D assignment of TRBD1 cannot be verified. The sequenced sample was peripheral blood. The source is a human donor with an autoimmune cytopenia, with autoimmune hepatitis or in good health (not recorded which). CDR3 reads: CAGATGSSGELFF.